Below, one TCR beta chain is given with its context. V was trimmed by 3 bases and J by 11 bases, leaving 12 bases between them. The CDR3 runs 12 residues. Germline V gene data show CDR1 as KGHDR and CDR2 as SFDVKD. This specimen belongs to a study of blood T cell repertoires in COVID-19. Original handling: Amplification of reference gene primers was used by the study to estimate nucleated cell counts. Data came from immunoSEQ multiplex PCR; TCRdb stores just in-frame clones and leaves some out. The V and J calls and clone size are taken from that table; D and trimming were inferred from the DNA. The sample includes approximately 150,000 clones, about 83% of them seen just once.

This receptor was taken from a woman over 75 with acute or convalescent COVID-19. Sequencing was done on a sample of peripheral blood. The chain carries TRBV24-1 and TRBJ1-1; D not certain. The CDR3 DNA reads as TGTGCCACCAGTGATCGTGCCGGGTCGGCTTTCTTT. Translated, it gives CATSDRAGSAFF.